The 21 T cell receptor beta chains listed next were all sequenced from one sample in a study of blood T cell repertoires in COVID-19. Assay: immunoSEQ multiplex PCR; the TCRdb copy retains only in-frame clones and omits some. Here the sample spans roughly 200,000 clones, more than 70% being singletons. The material sequenced was peripheral blood. The receptors here all came from a man aged 35-49 years with active or convalescent COVID-19.

This chain links TRBV5-4 with TRBJ1-2; D gene unclear. Germline values: CDR1 SGHNT, CDR2 YYREEE (reference sequence). V lost 4 bases and J lost 3, with 10 bases in between. This CDR3 contains 13 residues. The DNA for the CDR3 is TGTGCCAGCAGCCCCGAAACTGACTATGGCTACACCTTC. Amino acid sequence: CASSPETDYGYTF.

The rearrangement joins TRBV11-2 to TRBJ1-1; 8 bases agree with TRBD1. Germline CDR1 SGHAT, CDR2 FQNNGV. CDR3 length: 15 residues. The trim removed 3 bases at V and 4 bases at J, leaving 7 bases unmatched. The CDR3 DNA reads as TGTGCCAGCAGCTTCCAGGGACAGGCGGGCACTGAAGCTTTCTTT. Amino acids: CASSFQGQAGTEAFF.

This chain connects TRBV9 to TRBJ1-4; D is ambiguous. Trimming removed 0 bases at V and 7 bases at J, with 10 bases between. This CDR3 is 14 amino acids long. Germline lookup yields CDR1 SGDLS and CDR2 YYNGEE. CDR3 DNA: TGTGCCAGCAGCGTAGGTCCGGGAGGTGAAAAACTGTTTTTT. As protein: CASSVGPGGEKLFF. The entire variable domain, with the rest obtained from reference TRBV9 and TRBJ1-4, is as follows: DSGVTQTPKHLITATGQRVTLRCSPRSGDLSVYWYQQSLDQGLQFLIQYYNGEERAKGNILERFSAQQFPDLHSELNLSSLELGDSALYFCASSVGPGGEKLFFGSGTQLSVL.

The chain employs TRBV7-2 and TRBJ2-6; no reliable D call. CDR1 SGHTA and CDR2 FQGNSA come from the germline V gene. The V gene lost 5 bases and the J gene lost 2 bases, with 7 bases spanning the gap. The CDR3 is 14 residues long. CDR3 nucleotides: TGTGCCAGCAGCCTGAGGCCTGGGGCCAACGTCCTGACTTTC. Its protein product is CASSLRPGANVLTF.

CDR3: CASSNQGQGNYEQYF. CDR3 DNA sequence: TGTGCCAGTAGTAACCAGGGACAGGGCAACTACGAGCAGTACTTC. This chain joins TRBV19 and TRBJ2-7; 9 positions match TRBD1. The V and J ends lost 4 bases and 3 bases, in that order; junction bases with no gene match: 7. Germline CDR1 and CDR2: LNHDA and SQIVND (reference sequence). This CDR3 is 15 amino acids long.

This clone was detected once. The rearrangement links TRBV7-9 to TRBJ2-2; TRBD1 is a possible D gene (5 bases). With 1 base removed from V and 3 bases from J, the gap between germline ends came to 12 bases. Germline V gene lookup returns CDR1 SEHNR and CDR2 FQNEAQ (reference sequence). The CDR3 length is 16 residues. Written as DNA, the CDR3 is TGTGCCAGCAGCTTAGGTCCCCAGGGTCACACCGGGGAGCTGTTTTTT. This encodes CASSLGPQGHTGELFF.

V is TRBV7-6 and J is TRBJ2-7, with 10 bases lining up with TRBD1. In germline, CDR1 is SGHVS, CDR2 FNYEAQ. This CDR3 spans 16 amino acids. J lost 2 bases, V lost 5 bases, and 9 bases had no gene match. The CDR3 DNA is TGTGCCAGCAGCCCCTTTTCTGGACAGGGGGCCTACGAGCAGTACTTC. It encodes CASSPFSGQGAYEQYF.

The chain uses TRBV12-3 or TRBV12-4 and TRBJ1-2; 9 positions match TRBD1. The CDR3 covers 13 residues. With V trimmed by 10 bases and J by 5 bases, 8 bases remained unmatched. CDR3 nucleotide sequence: TGTGCCACCCAACCGGGACAGGGATATGGCTACACCTTC. Encoded protein: CATQPGQGYGYTF.

This clone has a single count. J is TRBJ1-6 and V is TRBV5-1; 8 positions agree with TRBD1. Germline CDR1 SGHRS, CDR2 YFSETQ. The V gene end was trimmed by 5 bases and the J gene end by 8 bases; junction bases not matched to a gene: 9. This CDR3 contains 15 residues. The chain's CDR3 is CASSLDRGTDSPLHF. The CDR3 DNA reads as TGCGCCAGCAGTTTAGACAGGGGTACGGATTCACCCCTCCACTTT.

The rearrangement uses TRBV5-1 and TRBJ1-4; 10 nucleotides agree with TRBD1. The CDR3 is made up of 16 amino acids. Losses at the gene ends were 2 bases for V and 3 bases for J; bases not matched to a gene: 4. Germline V gives CDR1 SGHRS, CDR2 YFSETQ. CDR3 sequence (DNA): TGCGCCAGCAGCTTCGGGACAGGGGTGGCTAATGAAAAACTGTTTTTT. Its protein is CASSFGTGVANEKLFF.

The chain carries TRBV27 and TRBJ2-3; a weak D match, TRBD1 (6 bases). The CDR3 is 14 amino acids. Germline lookup yields CDR1 MNHEY and CDR2 SMNVEV (reference sequence). Trimming pared 5 bases from V and 0 bases from J, leaving 9 bases between. The CDR3 sequence is CASSGTPSTDTQYF. In DNA form, the CDR3 reads TGTGCCAGCAGTGGGACACCCAGCACAGATACGCAGTATTTT.

This sequence joins TRBV10-2 and TRBJ1-5; D remains ambiguous. V was shortened by 6 bases and J by 3 bases, with 15 bases between the two germline ends. CDR3 size: 15 residues. Looked up from germline, CDR1 is WSHSY and CDR2 is SAAADI. CDR3: CASSPVPHLNQPQHF. The CDR3 DNA reads TGCGCCAGCAGCCCGGTCCCTCACCTCAATCAGCCCCAGCATTTT.

This sequence joins TRBV12-3 or TRBV12-4 and TRBJ1-1, with D maybe TRBD1 (5 bases). The CDR3 loop spans 13 amino acids. V gave up 5 bases and J gave up 3 bases, with 10 bases separating them. CDR3 nucleotide sequence: TGTGCCAGCAGTCTGGGGGAGGACACTGAAGCTTTCTTT. Translation: CASSLGEDTEAFF.

The chain recombines TRBV28 with TRBJ1-5, with TRBD1 as a possible D gene (5 bases). The germline V and J ends were trimmed by 6 bases and 3 bases, with 12 bases remaining between them. Germline values: CDR1 MDHEN, CDR2 SYDVKM. CDR3 length: 14 amino acids. The DNA of the CDR3 is TGTGCCAGCAGACTCCGGGACTACAATCAGCCCCAGCATTTT. It codes for CASRLRDYNQPQHF.

This clone was observed once. The chain combines TRBV20-1 with TRBJ1-2; 9 bases are shared with TRBD1. The CDR3 runs 14 residues. Germline-derived CDR1 and CDR2 are DFQATT and SNEGSKA (reference sequence). Trimming took 3 bases from V and 8 from J; bases not matched to a gene: 10. CDR3 DNA sequence: TGCAGTGCTAGTGTCCTGGGACAGGGTTACGGCTACACCTTC. Amino acid sequence: CSASVLGQGYGYTF.

The V call is TRBV27, the J call TRBJ2-7, with a possible D match to TRBD2 (5 bases). CDR3 length: 13 amino acids. Trimming cost V 3 bases and J 5 bases, with 11 bases left between them. Germline lookup yields CDR1 MNHEY and CDR2 SMNVEV (reference sequence). The CDR3 sequence is CASSFRRGHEQYF. As DNA, the CDR3 is TGTGCCAGCAGTTTCCGTCGCGGGCACGAGCAGTACTTC.

The chain combines TRBV7-9 with TRBJ2-3; possibly TRBD2 for D (6 bases). CDR1 SEHNR and CDR2 FQNEAQ come from the germline V gene (reference sequence). Trimming pared 0 bases from V and 2 bases from J, leaving 9 bases between. This CDR3 is 15 amino acids long. CDR3 nucleotide sequence: TGTGCCAGCAGCTTAGCGTCGGGGGACACAGATACGCAGTATTTT. Translation: CASSLASGDTDTQYF.

The V call is TRBV25-1, the J call TRBJ2-3; TRBD2 is a possible D gene (6 bases). This CDR3 region has 17 residues. The germline gives CDR1 MGHDK, CDR2 SYGVNS. Trimming shortened V by 2 bases and J by 5 bases, and 20 bases separated the two germline ends. The CDR3 spells CASSEIGRDGGEDTQYF. CDR3 nucleotides: TGTGCCAGCAGTGAAATCGGACGGGACGGGGGTGAAGATACGCAGTATTTT.

This clone was found a few times. The genes are TRBV27 and TRBJ1-1; no clear D. There are 12 residues in the CDR3. Per the germline V gene, CDR1 is MNHEY and CDR2 is SMNVEV (reference sequence). Trimming pared 5 bases from V and 4 bases from J, leaving 8 bases between. CDR3 amino acids: CASSRGGTEAFF. For the CDR3, the DNA is TGTGCCAGCAGTCGAGGTGGCACTGAAGCTTTCTTT.

The CDR3 DNA follows: TGTGCCAGCAGGGCGGACAGGTCATCTGGAAACACCATATATTTT. Its translation is CASRADRSSGNTIYF. This rearrangement joins TRBV2 to TRBJ1-3; 7 bases agree with TRBD1. The V segment lost 6 bases and the J segment 1 base; nucleotides outside the gene matches: 6. Germline assignment: CDR1 SNHLY and CDR2 FYNNEI. The CDR3 runs to 15 residues. Filled out from reference TRBV2 and TRBJ1-3, the complete variable domain reads EPEVTQTPSHQVTQMGQEVILRCVPISNHLYFYWYRQILGQKVEFLVSFYNNEISEKSEIFDDQFSVERPDGSNFTLKIRSTKLEDSAMYFCASRADRSSGNTIYFGEGSWLTVV.

This clone came up once. CDR3 loop: CASSERPGLAVGGQYF. CDR3 DNA sequence: TGTGCCAGCAGCGAACGTCCGGGACTAGCGGTCGGAGGCCAGTACTTC. The gene calls are TRBV6-1 and TRBJ2-5, with 11 bases identical to TRBD2. Germline V gene sequence: CDR1 MNHNS, CDR2 SASEGT. The CDR3 is 16 residues long. V shed 6 bases, J shed 10 bases, and the junction held 16 bases outside the gene matches.